This note documents a single T cell receptor beta chain sequence. This clonotype was detected only a few times. The antigen this receptor binds is unknown. Qualities for individual bases were not recorded, and no much larger clone is one base off. CDR1 SGHVS and CDR2 FQNEAQ are derived from the germline V gene. Germline trimming amounts to 5 bases on V and 8 bases on J, with 10 as the count of junction bases outside the gene matches. The CDR3 starts with the cysteine, ends with the phenylalanine, and has 15 residues. Only CDR3 DNA is held: 45 bases, read in frame from base 1. The sample is drawn from a study of T cell repertoires in cytomegalovirus infection (dated by TCRdb to between 2018 and 2020). A note on the overall study: The peptide stimulations were aimed at well-studied HLA-B-restricted epitopes as well as recently identified HLA-C-restricted CMV epitopes, whose presentation resists viral immunomodulation. Donor HLA type was relevant to the analysis, because carriage of CMV infection together with the matching HLA type was indicated by public TCR beta signatures.

The treatment or condition label on this specimen signifies: in vitro stimulation with specific CMV peptide epitopes to enrich CMV-specific T cells. On the study overall, not on this receptor specifically: In both this cohort and an independent roughly 330-donor cohort, the cumulative frequency of public TCR beta family members distinguished carriers of CMV infection plus the relevant HLA type. The ex vivo response was dominated by HLA-C-restricted CMV-specific TCR beta clonotypes, which also provided the single most frequent clonotype in two of eight donors.

Reads for this sample came from an Illumina HiSeq 1500. Clones were called with MiXCR by TCRdb after fastp trimmed the public reads at Q25, and only in-frame beta chains were retained. Every distinct CDR3 protein forms one entry, paired with its most common genes and DNA. The sample table shows about 770,000 distinct CDR3 sequences, and about 29% are seen once. The top ten constitute around 13% of the sample. The sample was cultured CD8+ T cells from PBMCs, taken from culture after CMV antigen stimulation. The source is a human donor in good health (CMV status not recorded). Some clones in this sample may be carry-over from other donors' samples. Recombination joined TRBV7-8 with TRBJ1-5, with TRBD1 matching 9 junction bases. This receptor carries the CDR3 CASSTRTGVVKPQHF. The nucleotide sequence is given as TGTGCCAGCAGCACCCGGACAGGGGTGGTAAAGCCCCAGCATTTT.